This entry lists 9 T cell receptor beta chains sequenced from one sample in a study of response to subunit inactivated influenza vaccine. Each CDR3 protein is one row after TCRdb ran MiXCR on the RT-PCR reads. Of hundreds of thousands of distinct CDR3 sequences listed, approximately 15% were seen once; the top ten hold roughly 6.4%. Source: PBMCs from blood, taken less than 15 days before vaccination. The receptor source for this set is a man in his fifties or sixties who received an inactivated influenza vaccine.

The V and J genes are TRBV5-6 and TRBJ2-7; TRBD2 is a possible D gene (5 bases). V lost 0 bases and J lost 3, with 10 bases in between. The CDR3 length is 14 residues. Germline CDR1 is SGHDT and CDR2 is YYEEEE. CDR3 bases: TGTGCCAGCAGCTTGGGAACTAGTTACTACGAGCAGTACTTC. As protein: CASSLGTSYYEQYF.

This clonotype was seen only a few times. V is TRBV9 and J is TRBJ2-7; D is tentatively TRBD1 or TRBD2 (5 bases each). From germline, CDR1 is SGDLS and CDR2 YYNGEE. The germline V and J ends were trimmed by 1 base and 0 bases, with 8 bases remaining between them. The CDR3 extends over 14 amino acids. The CDR3, as DNA: TGTGCCAGCAGCGTAAGGGACGGCTCCTACGAGCAGTACTTC. Protein: CASSVRDGSYEQYF.

This chain uses TRBV7-9 with TRBJ1-2; 8 bases align to TRBD1. CDR3 length: 14 residues. CDR1 and CDR2 (germline): SEHNR, FQNEAQ (reference sequence). The ends lost 2 bases at V and 4 bases at J; junction bases unmatched: 3. The CDR3 region has the DNA TGTGCCAGCAGCTTATCAGGGGGCGGCTATGGCTACACCTTC. Translated, it gives CASSLSGGGYGYTF.

Only a few counts were recorded for this clonotype. The chain is built from TRBV6-2 or TRBV6-3 and TRBJ1-1, with D unclear. Germline V gene data show CDR1 as MNHEY and CDR2 as SVGEGT. V gave up 8 bases and J gave up 5 bases, with 18 bases separating them. There are 14 residues in the CDR3. DNA for the CDR3: TGTGCCAGCCGGAACGCCCCGTCTGGTACTGAAGCTTTCTTT. As protein: CASRNAPSGTEAFF.

V usage is TRBV28 and J usage is TRBJ2-1, with 9 bases lining up with TRBD2. The junction had 5 bases not matched to a gene; V was cut back by 8 bases and J by 6 bases. This CDR3 has 13 amino acids. Germline V CDR1 and CDR2: MDHEN, SYDVKM. As DNA, the CDR3 is TGTGCCAGCGCGGCTAGCGGGGTCAATGAGCAGTTCTTC. Translating gives CASAASGVNEQFF.

The rearrangement joins TRBV27 to TRBJ1-2; D may be TRBD1 (5 bases). Germline V gene data show CDR1 as MNHEY and CDR2 as SMNVEV (reference sequence). V was shortened by 5 bases and J by 3 bases, with 22 bases between the two germline ends. The CDR3 spans 17 residues. The CDR3 spells CASSRIARVGSDYGYTF. The CDR3 DNA reads as TGTGCCAGCAGTCGTATCGCCAGGGTAGGATCTGACTATGGCTACACCTTC.

This clonotype has only a few counts. The chain recombines TRBV20-1 with TRBJ1-1; a weak D match, TRBD1 (5 bases). V was shortened by 1 base and J by 4 bases, with 13 bases between the two germline ends. Germline V gives CDR1 DFQATT, CDR2 SNEGSKA (reference sequence). This CDR3 comprises 14 residues. CDR3 sequence (DNA): TGCAGTGCTAGAGGAGTATGGGGGAGCACTGAAGCTTTCTTT. Translating it yields CSARGVWGSTEAFF.

This clonotype was seen more than once but under ten times. The chain recombines TRBV4-2 with TRBJ1-1; D not resolved. The CDR3 is 14 residues long. Per germline, CDR1 LGHNA and CDR2 YNFKEQ. Trimming cost V 1 base and J 5 bases, with 11 bases left between them. The CDR3 nucleotides read TGTGCCAGCAGCCAAGCGGGGTATGGTACTGAAGCTTTCTTT. Its protein product is CASSQAGYGTEAFF.

This chain's CDR3 is CASNMDREAYEQYF. CDR3 bases: TGTGCCAGCAATATGGACAGGGAAGCCTACGAGCAGTACTTC. This sequence joins TRBV2 and TRBJ2-7, with 8 bases aligning to TRBD1. V lost 7 bases to trimming and J lost 2 bases; unmatched junction nucleotides: 7. This CDR3 is built from 14 residues. Germline CDR1 and CDR2: SNHLY and FYNNEI.